This T cell receptor (beta chain) was retrieved from a study of identical twins. Notes on the study in general: Among out-of-frame alpha sequences shared by twins, low generation probability occurred in excess.

In this sample, this clonotype turned up a few times. Its target is unknown. Template switching created a universal primer site, and the cDNA included unique molecular identifiers. MiXCR, run by TCRdb on the 5' RACE reads, gives a single entry per CDR3 protein. The table lists around 290,000 distinct CDR3 sequences, roughly 9.7% of them singletons. Among all donors, each was a healthy Caucasian. The CDR3 extends over 14 amino acids. The germline V gene encodes CDR1 SGHAT and CDR2 FQNNGV. The V end lost 2 bases, the J end lost 10 bases, and 12 bases lay between the germline ends. Another study also made use of these data, one on yellow fever vaccine responses in identical twins.

Sequences were obtained from CD8+ T cells sorted from blood. The clonotype was recovered from a woman between 18 and 30 years old in good health. This chain uses TRBV11-2 with TRBJ1-6; D is possibly TRBD1 (6 bases). This CDR3 is CASSLSQGRSPLHF. For the CDR3, the DNA is TGTGCCAGCAGCTTAAGTCAGGGGCGATCACCCCTCCACTTT.